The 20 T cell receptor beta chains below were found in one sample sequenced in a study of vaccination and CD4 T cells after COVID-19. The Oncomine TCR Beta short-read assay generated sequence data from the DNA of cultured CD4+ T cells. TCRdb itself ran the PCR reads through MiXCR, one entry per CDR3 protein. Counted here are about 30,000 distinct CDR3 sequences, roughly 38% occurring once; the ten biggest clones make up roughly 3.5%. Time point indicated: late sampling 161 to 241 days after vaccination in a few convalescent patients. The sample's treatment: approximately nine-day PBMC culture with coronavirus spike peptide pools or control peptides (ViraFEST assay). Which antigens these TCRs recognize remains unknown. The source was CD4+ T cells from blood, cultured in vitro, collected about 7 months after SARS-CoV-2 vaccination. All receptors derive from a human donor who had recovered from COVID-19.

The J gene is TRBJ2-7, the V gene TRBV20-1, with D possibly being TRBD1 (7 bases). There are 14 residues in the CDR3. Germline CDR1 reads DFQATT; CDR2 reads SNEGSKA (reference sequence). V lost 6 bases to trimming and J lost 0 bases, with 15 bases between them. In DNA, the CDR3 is TGCAGTGCACGCGGGACAGCGAGCTCCTACGAGCAGTACTTC. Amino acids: CSARGTASSYEQYF.

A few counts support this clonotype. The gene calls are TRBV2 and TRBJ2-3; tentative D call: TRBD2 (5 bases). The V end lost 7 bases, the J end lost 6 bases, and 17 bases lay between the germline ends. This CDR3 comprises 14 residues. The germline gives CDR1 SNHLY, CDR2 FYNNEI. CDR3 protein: CASNRVARGDTQYF. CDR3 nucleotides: TGTGCCAGCAACCGGGTTGCCCGAGGGGATACGCAGTATTTT.

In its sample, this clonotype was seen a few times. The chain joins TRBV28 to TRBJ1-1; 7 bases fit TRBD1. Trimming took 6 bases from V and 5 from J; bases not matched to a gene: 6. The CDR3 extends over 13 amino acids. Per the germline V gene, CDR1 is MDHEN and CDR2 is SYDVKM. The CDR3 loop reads CASRSPGGTEAFF. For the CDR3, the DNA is TGTGCCAGCAGGTCTCCAGGGGGAACTGAAGCTTTCTTT.

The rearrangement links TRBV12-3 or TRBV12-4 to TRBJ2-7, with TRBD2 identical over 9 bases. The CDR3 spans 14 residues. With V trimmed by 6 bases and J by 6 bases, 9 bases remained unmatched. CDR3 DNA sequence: TGTGCCAGCAGGAGGGGCGGGAGGGCCTCCGAGCAGTACTTC. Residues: CASRRGGRASEQYF.

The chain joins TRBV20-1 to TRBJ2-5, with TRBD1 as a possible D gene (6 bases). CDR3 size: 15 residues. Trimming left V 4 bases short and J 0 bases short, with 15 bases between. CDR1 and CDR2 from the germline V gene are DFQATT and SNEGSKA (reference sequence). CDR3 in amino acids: CSATRTEGYQETQYF. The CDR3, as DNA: TGCAGTGCTACCAGGACAGAGGGGTACCAAGAGACCCAGTACTTC.

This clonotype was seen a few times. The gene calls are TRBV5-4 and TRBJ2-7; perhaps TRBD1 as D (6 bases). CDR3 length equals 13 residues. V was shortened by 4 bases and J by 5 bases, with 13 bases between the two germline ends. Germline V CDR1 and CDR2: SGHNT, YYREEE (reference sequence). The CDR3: CASSPPGAHEQYF. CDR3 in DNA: TGTGCCAGCAGCCCCCCAGGGGCGCACGAGCAGTACTTC.

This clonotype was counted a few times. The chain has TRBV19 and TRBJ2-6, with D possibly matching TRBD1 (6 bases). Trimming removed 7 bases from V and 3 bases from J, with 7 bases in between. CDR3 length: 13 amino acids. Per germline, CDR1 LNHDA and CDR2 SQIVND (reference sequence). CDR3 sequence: CASNRVGANVLTF. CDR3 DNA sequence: TGTGCCAGTAACAGGGTTGGGGCCAACGTCCTGACTTTC. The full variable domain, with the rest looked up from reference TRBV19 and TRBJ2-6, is DGGITQSPKYLFRKEGQNVTLSCEQNLNHDAMYWYRQDPGQGLRLIYYSQIVNDFQKGDIAEGYSVSREKKESFPLTVTSAQKNPTAFYLCASNRVGANVLTFGAGSRLTVL.

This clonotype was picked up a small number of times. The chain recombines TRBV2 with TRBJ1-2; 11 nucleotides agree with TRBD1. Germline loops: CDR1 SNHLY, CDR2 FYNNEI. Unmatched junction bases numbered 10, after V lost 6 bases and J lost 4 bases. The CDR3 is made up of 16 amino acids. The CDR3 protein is CASSSDRGLDGYGYTF. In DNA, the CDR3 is TGTGCCAGCAGCTCGGACAGGGGGCTTGACGGCTATGGCTACACCTTC.

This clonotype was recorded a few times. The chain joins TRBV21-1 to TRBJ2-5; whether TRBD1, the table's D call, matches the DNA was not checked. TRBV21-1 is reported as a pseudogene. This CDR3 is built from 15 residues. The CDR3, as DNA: TGTGCCAGCAGCAAAGGGAACAGGGCCAGGGAGACCCAGTACTTC. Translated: CASSKGNRARETQYF.

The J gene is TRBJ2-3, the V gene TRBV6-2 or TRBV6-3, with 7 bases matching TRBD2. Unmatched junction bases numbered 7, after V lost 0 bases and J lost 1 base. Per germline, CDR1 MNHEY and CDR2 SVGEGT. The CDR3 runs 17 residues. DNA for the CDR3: TGTGCCAGCAGTTACTCTCTTCCTAGCGGCGGCACAGATACGCAGTATTTT. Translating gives CASSYSLPSGGTDTQYF.

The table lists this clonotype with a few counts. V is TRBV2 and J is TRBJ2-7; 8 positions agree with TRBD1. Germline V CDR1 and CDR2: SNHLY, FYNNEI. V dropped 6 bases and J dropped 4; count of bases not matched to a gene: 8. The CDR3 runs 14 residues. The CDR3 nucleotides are TGTGCCAGCAGGGTCTCAGGGGGCTCTTACGAGCAGTACTTC. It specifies CASRVSGGSYEQYF.

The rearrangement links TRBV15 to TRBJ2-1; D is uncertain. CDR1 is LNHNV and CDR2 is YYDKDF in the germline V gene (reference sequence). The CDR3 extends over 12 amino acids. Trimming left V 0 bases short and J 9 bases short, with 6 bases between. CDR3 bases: TGTGCCACCAGCAGAGAAGCATTTGAGCAGTTCTTC. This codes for CATSREAFEQFF.

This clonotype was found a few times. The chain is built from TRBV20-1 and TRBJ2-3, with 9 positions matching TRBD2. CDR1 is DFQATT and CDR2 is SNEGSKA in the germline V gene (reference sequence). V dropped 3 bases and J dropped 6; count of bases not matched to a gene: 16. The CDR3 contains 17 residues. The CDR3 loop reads CSASEANSGSFPDTQYF. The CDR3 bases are TGCAGTGCTAGTGAGGCTAATAGCGGGAGCTTTCCCGATACGCAGTATTTT.

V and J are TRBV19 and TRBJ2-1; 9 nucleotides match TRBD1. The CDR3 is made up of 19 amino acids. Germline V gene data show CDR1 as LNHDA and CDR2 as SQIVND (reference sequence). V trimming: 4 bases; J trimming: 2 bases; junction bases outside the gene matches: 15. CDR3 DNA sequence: TGTGCCAGTAGTACTTTACAGCCCACCGGGACAGGGACCTACAATGAGCAGTTCTTC. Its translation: CASSTLQPTGTGTYNEQFF.

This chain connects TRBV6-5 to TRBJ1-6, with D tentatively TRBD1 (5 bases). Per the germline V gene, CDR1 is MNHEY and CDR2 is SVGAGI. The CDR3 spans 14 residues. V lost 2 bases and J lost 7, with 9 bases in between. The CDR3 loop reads CASSYGGGNSPLHF. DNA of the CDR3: TGTGCCAGCAGTTACGGGGGGGGAAATTCACCCCTCCACTTT.

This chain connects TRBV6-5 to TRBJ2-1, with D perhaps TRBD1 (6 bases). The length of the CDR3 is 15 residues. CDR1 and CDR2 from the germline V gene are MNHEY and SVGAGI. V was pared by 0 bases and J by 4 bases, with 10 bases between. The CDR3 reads CASSYSRDKYNEQFF. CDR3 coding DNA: TGTGCCAGCAGTTACTCGAGGGACAAGTACAATGAGCAGTTCTTC.

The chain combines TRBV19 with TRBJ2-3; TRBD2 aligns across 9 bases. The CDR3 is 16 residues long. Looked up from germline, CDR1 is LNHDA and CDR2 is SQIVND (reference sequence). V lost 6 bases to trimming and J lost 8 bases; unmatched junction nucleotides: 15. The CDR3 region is CASRPTSGLEGGTQYF. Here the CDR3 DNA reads TGTGCCAGTAGACCAACTAGCGGGTTAGAGGGTGGTACGCAGTATTTT.

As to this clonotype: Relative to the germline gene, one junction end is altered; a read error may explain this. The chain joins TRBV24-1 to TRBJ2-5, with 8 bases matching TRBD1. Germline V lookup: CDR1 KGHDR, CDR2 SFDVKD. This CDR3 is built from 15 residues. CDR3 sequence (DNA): TGTGCCACCAGTGACCCGGGACAGGCTCAAGGGACCCAGTACTTC. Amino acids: CATSDPGQAQGTQYF.

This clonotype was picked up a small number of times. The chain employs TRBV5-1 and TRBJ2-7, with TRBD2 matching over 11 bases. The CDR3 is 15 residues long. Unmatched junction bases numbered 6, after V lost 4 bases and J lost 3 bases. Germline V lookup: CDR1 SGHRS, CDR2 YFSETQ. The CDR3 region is CASSTGTSGNYEQYF. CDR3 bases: TGCGCCAGCAGCACCGGGACTAGCGGAAACTACGAGCAGTACTTC.

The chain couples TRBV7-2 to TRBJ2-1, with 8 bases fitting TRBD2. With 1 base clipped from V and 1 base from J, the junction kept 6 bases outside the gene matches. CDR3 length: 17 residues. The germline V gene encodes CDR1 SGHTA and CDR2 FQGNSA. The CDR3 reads CASSLGAGVPSYNEQFF. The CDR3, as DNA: TGTGCCAGCAGCTTAGGAGCGGGAGTACCGTCCTACAATGAGCAGTTCTTC.